This T cell receptor beta chain appears in the sequencing data of a study of response to subunit inactivated influenza vaccine. Each CDR3 protein gets one entry after TCRdb re-called the RT-PCR reads with MiXCR. The sample lists 550,000 to 800,000 distinct CDR3 sequences, over 11% seen once, with approximately 6.5% in the top ten. In this sample, this clonotype turned up many times. Trimming left V 1 base short and J 1 base short, with 10 bases between. The CDR3 length is 14 residues. Germline loops: CDR1 DFQATT, CDR2 SNEGSKA (reference sequence). This chain links TRBV20-1 with TRBJ1-1; D may be TRBD1 (5 bases). Here the sequenced sample was PBMCs from blood, taken around two weeks before vaccination. This TCR was sampled from a man in his forties or fifties who received an inactivated influenza vaccine. Written as DNA, the CDR3 is TGCAGTGCTAGAGGGGGACGGTCGAACACTGAAGCTTTCTTT. It specifies CSARGGRSNTEAFF.